Listed below are T cell receptor beta chains from one sample, sequenced in a study of cytomegalovirus exposure and HLA in healthy donors. TCRdb keeps only in-frame clones here, not all; method: immunoSEQ multiplex PCR. The data show roughly 140,000 clones, with over 60% seen just once and 6.8% held by the top ten. The source material was PBMCs. The receptors here all came from a man aged 40-49 years in good health and CMV-seropositive. CDR3s include the opening cysteine and the closing phenylalanine or tryptophan. Each record gives: clone size, D gene, V gene, J gene, CDR3 length, CDR3 protein, CDR3 DNA. D genes are given only for firm matches. Some rows mark clone size as missing; the rest say once, few, many or name a class of expanded clone.

abundance: NA; d_gene: NA; v_gene: TRBV4-3; j_gene: TRBJ1-1; len: 14; CDR3aa: CASSQDRANTEAFF; CDR3nt: TGCGCCAGCAGCCAAGACAGGGCGAACACTGAAGCTTTCTTT
abundance: once; d_gene: NA; v_gene: TRBV18; j_gene: TRBJ2-5; len: 15; CDR3aa: CASSPLRQEQETQYF; CDR3nt: TGTGCCAGCTCACCACTAAGACAAGAACAAGAGACCCAGTACTTC
abundance: once; d_gene: NA; v_gene: TRBV30; j_gene: TRBJ2-5; len: 12; CDR3aa: CAWSRVPGTQYF; CDR3nt: TGTGCCTGGAGCAGGGTCCCAGGGACCCAGTACTTC
abundance: NA; d_gene: NA; v_gene: TRBV18; j_gene: TRBJ2-1; len: 13; CDR3aa: CASSPGQYNEQFF; CDR3nt: TGTGCCAGCTCCCCCGGACAGTACAATGAGCAGTTCTTC
abundance: NA; d_gene: TRBD2; v_gene: TRBV19; j_gene: TRBJ2-1; len: 15; CDR3aa: CASSIRTSGNNEQFF; CDR3nt: TGTGCCAGTAGTATTAGGACTAGCGGAAACAATGAGCAGTTCTTC
abundance: once; d_gene: TRBD1; v_gene: TRBV2; j_gene: TRBJ2-3; len: 15; CDR3aa: CASTRTGGSTDTQYF; CDR3nt: TGTGCCAGCACCAGGACAGGGGGGAGCACAGATACGCAGTATTTT
abundance: NA; d_gene: TRBD2; v_gene: TRBV18; j_gene: TRBJ2-1; len: 15; CDR3aa: CASSPWAGDYNEQFF; CDR3nt: TGTGCCAGCTCCCCGTGGGCGGGGGATTACAATGAGCAGTTCTTC
abundance: NA; d_gene: TRBD1; v_gene: TRBV5-5; j_gene: TRBJ1-1; len: 15; CDR3aa: CASSLGAGGNTEAFF; CDR3nt: TGTGCCAGCAGCTTGGGTGCAGGGGGAAACACTGAAGCTTTCTTT
abundance: NA; d_gene: NA; v_gene: TRBV15; j_gene: TRBJ1-6; len: 16; CDR3aa: CATSRDRGKGGSPLHF; CDR3nt: TGTGCCACCAGCAGAGACCGGGGGAAAGGTGGATCACCCCTCCACTTT
abundance: NA; d_gene: TRBD1; v_gene: TRBV5-1; j_gene: TRBJ1-6; len: 14; CDR3aa: CASSPRDSPSPLHF; CDR3nt: TGCGCCAGCAGCCCCCGGGACAGTCCTTCACCCCTCCACTTT
abundance: NA; d_gene: TRBD1; v_gene: TRBV19; j_gene: TRBJ2-7; len: 15; CDR3aa: CASSIDGTGPYEQYF; CDR3nt: TGTGCCAGTAGTATAGATGGGACAGGTCCCTACGAGCAGTACTTC
abundance: NA; d_gene: TRBD1; v_gene: TRBV28; j_gene: TRBJ1-1; len: 12; CDR3aa: CASNDRGAEAFF; CDR3nt: TGTGCCAGTAATGACAGGGGGGCTGAAGCTTTCTTT
abundance: few; d_gene: TRBD2; v_gene: TRBV30; j_gene: TRBJ2-1; len: 19; CDR3aa: CAWTPTGRRERRGDNEQFF; CDR3nt: TGTGCCTGGACCCCCACGGGAAGGCGGGAGCGTCGAGGTGACAATGAGCAGTTCTTC
abundance: NA; d_gene: TRBD1; v_gene: TRBV7-9; j_gene: TRBJ1-1; len: 15; CDR3aa: CASSLGQLPNTEAFF; CDR3nt: TGTGCCAGCAGCTTGGGACAGCTACCGAACACTGAAGCTTTCTTT
abundance: once; d_gene: NA; v_gene: TRBV5-1; j_gene: TRBJ2-5; len: 14; CDR3aa: CASSPDSPQETQYF; CDR3nt: TGCGCCAGCAGCCCTGACAGTCCCCAAGAGACCCAGTACTTC
abundance: NA; d_gene: TRBD1; v_gene: TRBV9; j_gene: TRBJ2-7; len: 14; CDR3aa: CASSSGTGSYEQYF; CDR3nt: TGTGCCAGCAGTTCGGGGACAGGCTCCTACGAGCAGTACTTC